This T cell receptor (beta chain) is drawn from a study of CD8 T cells in ankylosing spondylitis. This clonotype came up many times. The antigen is unknown. Construction of TCR beta libraries was performed using quantitative 5'-RACE with molecular barcodes. TCRdb processed the 5' RACE reads anew with MiXCR; each CDR3 protein has one entry. The data contain under 250,000 distinct CDR3 sequences, about 11% of them singletons. Study-wide points: Blood from ankylosing spondylitis patients appeared to carry a characteristic eight-variant TCR beta motif. From matched ankylosing spondylitis synovial fluid, disease-linked clones were reportedly recovered at significantly enriched levels.

There are 15 residues in the CDR3. V lost 2 bases and J lost 2; bases outside the gene matches: 5. CDR1 is SGDLS and CDR2 is YYNGEE in the germline V gene. The sequenced material came from blood, either unsorted or a sorted T cell fraction (not recorded which). The chain is built from TRBV9 and TRBJ2-3, with 7 nucleotides matching TRBD2. The TCR was taken from a male donor with ankylosing spondylitis or in good health (not recorded which). CDR3 protein: CASSVGTTHTDTQYF. The CDR3, as DNA: TGTGCCAGCAGCGTCGGGACTACTCACACAGATACGCAGTATTTT.